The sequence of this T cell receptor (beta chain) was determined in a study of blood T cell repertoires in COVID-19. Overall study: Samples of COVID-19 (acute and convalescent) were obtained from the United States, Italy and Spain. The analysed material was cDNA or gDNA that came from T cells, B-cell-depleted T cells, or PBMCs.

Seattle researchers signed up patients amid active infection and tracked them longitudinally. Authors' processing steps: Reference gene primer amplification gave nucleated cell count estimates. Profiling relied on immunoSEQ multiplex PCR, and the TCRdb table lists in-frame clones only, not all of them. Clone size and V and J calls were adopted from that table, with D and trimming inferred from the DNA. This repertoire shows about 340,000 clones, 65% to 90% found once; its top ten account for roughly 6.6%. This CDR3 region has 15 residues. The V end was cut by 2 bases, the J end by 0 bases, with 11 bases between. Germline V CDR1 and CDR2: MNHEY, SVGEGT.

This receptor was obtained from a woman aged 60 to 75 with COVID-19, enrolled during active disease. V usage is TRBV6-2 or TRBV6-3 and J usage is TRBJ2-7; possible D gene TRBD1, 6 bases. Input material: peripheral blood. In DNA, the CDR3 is TGTGCCAGCAGTTACCCAGGGGAACACTCCTACGAGCAGTACTTC. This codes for CASSYPGEHSYEQYF.